This entry concerns a single T cell receptor (beta chain). The antigen remains undetermined. The PCR employed 60 Vbeta primers together with 13 Jbeta primers. Assay used: immunoSEQ multiplex PCR; TCRdb lists only in-frame clones, some missing. This table holds some 99,000 clones, 81% found once. This record belongs to a study of cytomegalovirus exposure and HLA in healthy donors. The wider study: Of all 400 or so donors who were genotyped, under 90% belonged to the Caucasian-associated ancestry cluster. Study findings and constraints: For cytomegalovirus status, the classifier reportedly gave diagnoses with high specificity and sensitivity.

The germline V gene encodes CDR1 MGHDK and CDR2 SYGVNS. The CDR3 length is 15 residues. J lost 0 bases, V lost 6 bases, and 5 bases had no gene match. This chain connects TRBV25-1 to TRBJ2-3; the match to TRBD1 covers 8 bases. Material: PBMCs. The receptor comes from a woman aged 30 to 39 in good health and CMV-seronegative. The CDR3 protein is CASSLTGASTDTQYF. The CDR3 DNA is TGTGCCAGCAGCTTGACAGGGGCTAGCACAGATACGCAGTATTTT.